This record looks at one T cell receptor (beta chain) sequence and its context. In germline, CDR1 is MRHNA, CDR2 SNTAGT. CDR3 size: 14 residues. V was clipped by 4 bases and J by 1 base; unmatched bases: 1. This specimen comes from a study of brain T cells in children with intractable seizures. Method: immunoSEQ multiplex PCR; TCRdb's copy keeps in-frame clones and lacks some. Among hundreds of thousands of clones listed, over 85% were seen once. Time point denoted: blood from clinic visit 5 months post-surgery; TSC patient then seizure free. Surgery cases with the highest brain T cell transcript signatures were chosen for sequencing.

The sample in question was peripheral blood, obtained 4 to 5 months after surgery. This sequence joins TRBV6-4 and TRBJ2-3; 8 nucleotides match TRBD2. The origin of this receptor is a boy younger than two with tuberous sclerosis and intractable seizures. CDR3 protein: CASSAGGRTDTQYF. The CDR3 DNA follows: TGTGCCAGCAGTGCGGGAGGGCGCACAGATACGCAGTATTTT.